This is a list of T cell receptor beta chains from one sample in a study of technical replicates of blood from a handful of donors. This table comes from immunoSEQ multiplex PCR, and its TCRdb copy is limited to in-frame clones, with some not included. The sample records about 97,000 clones, around 96% being singletons. The sequencing sample was made of T cells isolated from PBMCs. Receptors originate from a human donor in good health. Both conserved end residues are part of each CDR3. D genes are given only for firm matches. Clone size, where shown, is once, few, many, or a class for clones that have expanded.

>TRBJ1-1|NA|TRBD1|14|TRBV27
CASIKQGADTEAFF
TGTGCCAGCATCAAACAGGGGGCCGACACTGAAGCTTTCTTT
>TRBJ2-1|NA|NA|16|TRBV19
CASSPGIASHYNEQFF
TGTGCCAGTAGCCCTGGGATAGCTAGCCACTACAATGAGCAGTTCTTC
>TRBJ2-3|NA|NA|14|TRBV10-3
CAISVSGSTDTQYF
TGTGCCATCAGTGTCAGCGGGTCCACAGATACGCAGTATTTT
>TRBJ2-1|NA|TRBD2|13|TRBV9
CASSQGLANEQFF
TGTGCCAGCAGCCAGGGACTAGCCAATGAGCAGTTCTTC
>TRBJ2-1|NA|TRBD1|15|TRBV9
CASSVGGGNSDEQFF
TGTGCCAGCAGCGTAGGAGGGGGCAACAGTGATGAGCAGTTCTTC
>TRBJ2-1|NA|NA|13|TRBV7-9
CASSSYSGNEQFF
TGTGCCAGCAGCTCCTATAGCGGCAATGAGCAGTTCTTC
>TRBJ1-1|once|NA|12|TRBV6-6
CASSFGEAEAFF
TGTGCCAGCAGTTTCGGAGAGGCAGAAGCTTTCTTT
>TRBJ1-4|NA|NA|15|TRBV9
CASSVVPGSSEKLFF
TGTGCCAGCAGCGTAGTACCAGGGTCTTCTGAAAAACTGTTTTTT
>TRBJ2-2|NA|NA|13|TRBV11-2
CASTTVNTGELFF
TGTGCCAGCACCACAGTGAACACCGGGGAGCTGTTTTTT
>TRBJ1-1|NA|NA|15|TRBV11-1
CASSLAIAGNTEAFF
TGTGCCAGCAGCTTAGCGATCGCAGGGAACACTGAAGCTTTCTTT
>TRBJ1-1|NA|NA|13|TRBV7-2
CASSYAEQVEAFF
TGTGCCAGCAGCTACGCCGAACAGGTGGAAGCTTTCTTT
>TRBJ2-1|NA|NA|16|TRBV6-5
CASSYSPYSSYNEQFF
TGTGCCAGCAGTTACTCACCCTATTCCTCCTACAATGAGCAGTTCTTC
>TRBJ2-7|NA|NA|12|TRBV2
CASSEGLLEQYF
TGTGCCAGCAGTGAAGGTCTACTTGAGCAGTACTTC
>TRBJ2-1|NA|NA|14|TRBV7-9
CASSLEFSGNEQFF
TGTGCCAGCAGCTTAGAATTCAGCGGGAATGAGCAGTTCTTC
>TRBJ1-1|NA|NA|10|TRBV6-1
CASRLTEAFF
TGTGCCAGCAGGCTTACAGAAGCTTTCTTT
>TRBJ2-1|NA|NA|12|TRBV19
CASSILGAYQFF
TGTGCCAGTAGTATACTGGGGGCCTATCAGTTCTTC
>TRBJ2-2|NA|NA|14|TRBV15
CATSIDMNTGELFF
TGTGCCACCAGCATAGACATGAACACCGGGGAGCTGTTTTTT
>TRBJ2-2|NA|NA|14|TRBV5-4
CASSLLGDIGELFF
TGTGCCAGCAGCTTGCTCGGGGATATCGGGGAGCTGTTTTTT
>TRBJ1-1|NA|NA|13|TRBV6-5
CASSPQGYTEAFF
TGTGCCAGCAGTCCACAGGGATACACTGAAGCTTTCTTT
>TRBJ1-4|NA|TRBD1|13|TRBV2
CASSPTGIEKLFF
TGTGCCAGCAGCCCGACAGGGATCGAAAAACTGTTTTTT
>TRBJ1-5|NA|NA|13|TRBV6-4
CASSVETNQPQHF
TGTGCCAGCAGTGTGGAGACCAATCAGCCCCAGCATTTT
>TRBJ1-4|NA|TRBD1|15|TRBV4-1
CASSLPGTGEEKLFF
TGCGCCAGCAGCCTACCAGGGACAGGGGAAGAAAAACTGTTTTTT
>TRBJ2-7|NA|TRBD2|15|TRBV6-1
CASMVLRERAYEQYF
TGTGCCAGCATGGTCTTGCGGGAGAGAGCCTACGAGCAGTACTTC
>TRBJ2-1|NA|TRBD2|16|TRBV4-1
CASRPLTSGRSSEQFF
TGCGCCAGCAGACCGCTAACTAGCGGGAGGTCTAGCGAGCAGTTCTTC
>TRBJ2-1|NA|TRBD2|16|TRBV7-3
CASSLGLAATYNEQFF
TGTGCCAGCAGCTTAGGGCTAGCGGCTACCTACAATGAGCAGTTCTTC
>TRBJ2-7|NA|NA|14|TRBV7-3
CASSLSGTLYEQYF
TGTGCCAGCAGCTTATCCGGGACTCTATACGAGCAGTACTTC
>TRBJ2-7|NA|TRBD1|14|TRBV19
CASSIGDSSYEQYF
TGTGCCAGTAGTATCGGGGACAGTTCCTACGAGCAGTACTTC
>TRBJ2-6|NA|TRBD2|20|TRBV9
CASSVVGLAGMSSGANVLTF
TGTGCCAGCAGCGTAGTAGGACTAGCGGGAATGTCAAGTGGGGCCAACGTCCTGACTTTC
>TRBJ2-3|NA|NA|17|TRBV11-2
CASSSQRLDFGTDTQYF
TGTGCCAGCAGCTCCCAGAGACTAGATTTTGGCACAGATACGCAGTATTTT
>TRBJ2-7|NA|NA|12|TRBV11-2
CASSLVLYEQYF
TGTGCCAGCAGCTTAGTCCTTTACGAGCAGTACTTC
>TRBJ1-2|NA|TRBD1|17|TRBV7-2
CASSLARVRQGQYGYTF
TGTGCCAGCAGCTTAGCGCGGGTGCGGCAGGGACAGTATGGCTACACCTTC
>TRBJ1-2|NA|NA|14|TRBV6-5
CASSYQRTNYGYTF
TGTGCCAGCAGTTACCAGCGAACTAACTATGGCTACACCTTC
>TRBJ2-7|NA|TRBD2|14|TRBV5-1
CASSTTSGPYEQYF
TGCGCCAGCAGCACGACTAGCGGACCCTACGAGCAGTACTTC
>TRBJ1-2|NA|NA|14|TRBV19
CASSPTRVSDGYTF
TGTGCCAGTAGTCCTACTAGGGTGTCCGATGGCTACACCTTC
>TRBJ2-7|NA|TRBD1|15|TRBV10-1
CASRTGGGGTYEQYF
TGCGCCAGCCGGACAGGGGGTGGAGGGACCTACGAGCAGTACTTC
>TRBJ1-4|NA|TRBD1|14|TRBV27
CASSLTGATEKLFF
TGTGCCAGCAGTTTGACAGGGGCTACGGAAAAACTGTTTTTT
>TRBJ2-3|NA|TRBD1|15|TRBV19
CASSMGQGITDTQYF
TGTGCCAGTAGTATGGGACAGGGCATCACAGATACGCAGTATTTT
>TRBJ2-1|NA|TRBD2|16|TRBV18
CASSRTGLADYNEQFF
TGTGCCAGCTCACGAACCGGACTAGCGGATTACAATGAGCAGTTCTTC
>TRBJ2-1|NA|TRBD2|14|TRBV6-5
CASGTSGLYNEQFF
TGTGCCAGCGGGACTAGCGGACTTTACAATGAGCAGTTCTTC
>TRBJ2-5|NA|TRBD1|13|TRBV9
CASSQTGGETQYF
TGTGCCAGCAGCCAGACAGGGGGAGAGACCCAGTACTTC
>TRBJ2-1|NA|NA|12|TRBV27
CASSPLSNEQFF
TGTGCCAGCAGCCCCCTATCGAATGAGCAGTTCTTC
>TRBJ2-5|NA|NA|15|TRBV6-5
CASSYSSGIQETQYF
TGTGCCAGCAGTTACTCGTCGGGAATCCAAGAGACCCAGTACTTC
>TRBJ2-7|NA|NA|14|TRBV5-1
CASSFSGSTYEQYF
TGCGCCAGCAGCTTTTCAGGATCGACCTACGAGCAGTACTTC
>TRBJ2-6|NA|TRBD2|17|TRBV28
CASSLGTSSSGANVLTF
TGTGCCAGCAGTTTGGGGACTAGCAGCTCTGGGGCCAACGTCCTGACTTTC
>TRBJ1-5|NA|NA|14|TRBV28
CASSLTGQGQPQHF
TGTGCCAGCAGCCTGACAGGCCAGGGACAGCCCCAGCATTTT
>TRBJ1-1|NA|NA|12|TRBV29-1
CSGGGGGTEAFF
TGCAGCGGGGGCGGGGGGGGAACTGAAGCTTTCTTT
>TRBJ2-1|NA|TRBD2|15|TRBV9
CASSGPTSGANEQFF
TGTGCCAGCAGCGGGCCGACTAGCGGGGCCAATGAGCAGTTCTTC
>TRBJ1-2|NA|TRBD1|14|TRBV5-5
CASSLWDRDYGYTF
TGTGCCAGCAGCTTGTGGGACAGAGACTATGGCTACACCTTC
>TRBJ2-7|NA|TRBD2|16|TRBV5-1
CASSGGVSGFSYEQYF
TGCGCCAGCAGCGGGGGGGTAAGCGGGTTTTCCTACGAGCAGTACTTC
>TRBJ2-2|NA|TRBD2|15|TRBV7-2
CASSLVAGESGELFF
TGTGCCAGCAGCTTAGTAGCGGGAGAATCCGGGGAGCTGTTTTTT
>TRBJ2-2|NA|NA|14|TRBV28
CASSFPGRTGELFF
TGTGCCAGCAGTTTTCCAGGGCGCACCGGGGAGCTGTTTTTT
>TRBJ1-1|NA|NA|14|TRBV27
CASSFRGRSVRAFF
TGTGCCAGCAGTTTCAGGGGCAGGTCTGTGAGGGCTTTCTTT
>TRBJ2-3|once|NA|17|TRBV28
CASSLLRDSGVGWAQYF
TGTGCCAGCAGTTTATTAAGGGATAGCGGAGTTGGGTGGGCGCAGTATTTT
>TRBJ2-1|NA|TRBD1|12|TRBV10-1
CASGQGRNEQFF
TGCGCCAGCGGACAGGGGAGGAATGAGCAGTTCTTC
>TRBJ2-5|NA|TRBD1|14|TRBV7-8
CASSYDRVGETQYF
TGTGCCAGCAGCTACGACAGGGTCGGCGAGACCCAGTACTTC
>TRBJ1-1|NA|NA|13|TRBV27
CASSLNEVTEAFF
TGTGCCAGCAGTTTAAATGAGGTTACTGAAGCTTTCTTT
>TRBJ2-5|NA|NA|18|TRBV10-3
CAISESTLGGRIQETQYF
TGTGCCATCAGTGAGTCGACTTTAGGGGGACGGATCCAAGAGACCCAGTACTTC
>TRBJ2-7|once|TRBD2|15|TRBV7-2
CASSSIAGGPYEQYF
TGTGCCAGCAGCTCAATAGCGGGAGGCCCCTACGAGCAGTACTTC
>TRBJ1-1|NA|NA|15|TRBV9
CASRPDWGVNTEAFF
TGTGCCAGCAGACCAGACTGGGGGGTCAACACTGAAGCTTTCTTT
>TRBJ2-5|NA|NA|13|TRBV9
CASSVTDQETQYF
TGTGCCAGCAGCGTAACGGACCAAGAGACCCAGTACTTC